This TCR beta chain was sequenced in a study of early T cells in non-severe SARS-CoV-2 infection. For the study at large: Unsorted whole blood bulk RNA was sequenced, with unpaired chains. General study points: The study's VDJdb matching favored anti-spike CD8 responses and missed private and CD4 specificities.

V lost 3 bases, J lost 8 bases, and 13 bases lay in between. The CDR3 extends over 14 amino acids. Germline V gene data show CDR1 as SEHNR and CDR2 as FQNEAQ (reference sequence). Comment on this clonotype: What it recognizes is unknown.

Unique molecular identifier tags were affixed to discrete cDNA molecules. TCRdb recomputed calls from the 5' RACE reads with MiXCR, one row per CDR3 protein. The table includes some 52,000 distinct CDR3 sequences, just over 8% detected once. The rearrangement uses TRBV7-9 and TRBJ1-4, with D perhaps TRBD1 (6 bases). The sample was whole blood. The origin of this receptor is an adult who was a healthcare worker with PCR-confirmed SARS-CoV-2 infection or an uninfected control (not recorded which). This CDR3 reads CASSFGPGDEKLFF. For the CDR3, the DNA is TGTGCCAGCAGCTTCGGTCCAGGGGACGAAAAACTGTTTTTT. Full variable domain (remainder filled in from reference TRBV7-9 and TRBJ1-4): DTGVSQNPRHKITKRGQNVTFRCDPISEHNRLYWYRQTLGQGPEFLTYFQNEAQLEKSRLLSDRFSAERPKGSFSTLEIQRTEQGDSAMYLCASSFGPGDEKLFFGSGTQLSVL.